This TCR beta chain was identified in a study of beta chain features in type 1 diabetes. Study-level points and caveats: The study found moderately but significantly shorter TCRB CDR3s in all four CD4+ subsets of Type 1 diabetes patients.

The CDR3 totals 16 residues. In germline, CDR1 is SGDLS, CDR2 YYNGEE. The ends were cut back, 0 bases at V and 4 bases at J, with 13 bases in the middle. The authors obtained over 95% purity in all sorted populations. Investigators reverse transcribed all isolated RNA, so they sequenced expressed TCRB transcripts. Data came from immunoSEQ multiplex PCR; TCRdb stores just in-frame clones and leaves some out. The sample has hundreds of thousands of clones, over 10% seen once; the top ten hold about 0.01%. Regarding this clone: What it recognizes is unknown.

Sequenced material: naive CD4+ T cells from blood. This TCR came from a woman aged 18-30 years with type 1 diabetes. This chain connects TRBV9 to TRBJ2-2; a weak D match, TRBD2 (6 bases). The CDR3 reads CASSVGGVVGTGELFF. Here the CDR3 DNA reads TGTGCCAGCAGCGTAGGGGGGGTTGTAGGCACCGGGGAGCTGTTTTTT.